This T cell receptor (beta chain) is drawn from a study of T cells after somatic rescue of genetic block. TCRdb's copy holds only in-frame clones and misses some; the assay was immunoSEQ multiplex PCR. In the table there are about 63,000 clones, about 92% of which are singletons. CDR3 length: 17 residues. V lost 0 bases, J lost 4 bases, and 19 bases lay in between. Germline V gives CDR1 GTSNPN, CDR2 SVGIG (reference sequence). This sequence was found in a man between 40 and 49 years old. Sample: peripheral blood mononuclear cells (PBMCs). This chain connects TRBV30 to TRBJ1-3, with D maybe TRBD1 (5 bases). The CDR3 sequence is CAWSVPRSRGLGNTIYF. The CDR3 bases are TGTGCCTGGAGTGTACCCCGGTCCCGGGGGTTGGGAAACACCATATATTTT. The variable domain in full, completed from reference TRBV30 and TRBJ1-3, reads SQTIHQWPATLVQPVGSPLSLECTVEGTSNPNLYWYRQAAGRGLQLLFYSVGIGQISSEVPQNLSASRPQDRQFILSSKKLLLSDSGFYLCAWSVPRSRGLGNTIYFGEGSWLTVV.